This T cell receptor beta chain was profiled in a study of cytomegalovirus exposure and HLA in healthy donors. Study conclusions and caveats: The authors enumerated roughly 160 TCR beta chains as linked to cytomegalovirus. An analysis that was carried out later associated 15,000 to 20,000 TCR beta sequences with HLA alleles at 0.05 false discovery rate. Reports indicated that the classifier achieved high specificity and sensitivity in diagnosing cytomegalovirus status.

Nobody wrote down the CMV serostatus of this donor. The length of the CDR3 is 14 residues. J was trimmed by 15 bases and V by 5 bases; bases with no gene match: 10. CDR1 is SGHAT and CDR2 is FQNNGV in the germline V gene. Researchers ran the PCR with 60 Vbeta and 13 Jbeta primers. Sequenced by immunoSEQ multiplex PCR; TCRdb stores in-frame clones only, minus some. The sample records approximately 150,000 clones, around 75% being singletons. This clone was detected only once. Its antigen is currently unknown. Sequences were obtained from PBMCs. The chain recombines TRBV11-2 with TRBJ2-2; the match to TRBD2 covers 12 bases. The TCR comes from a human donor in good health. The CDR3 bases are TGTGCCAGCAGCATATCTAGCGGGGGGGGCCGGGTGTTTTTT. Translated: CASSISSGGGRVFF.